The clone carrying this T cell receptor beta chain was detected once. Its target is unknown. Genomic DNA of each subset was evenly split across several immunoSEQ plates. Sequencing used immunoSEQ multiplex PCR; TCRdb keeps in-frame clones, though not all of them. The sample lists around 2.5 million clones, approximately 94% seen once, with 0.35% to 0.45% in the top ten. Per the germline V gene, CDR1 is LGHNA and CDR2 is YSLEER. The CDR3 has 13 residues. With 3 bases removed from V and 6 bases from J, the gap between germline ends came to 10 bases. This entry comes from a study of shared clonotypes between healthy human individuals. Whole-study results and caveats: Clonotypes shared by all four donors outscored non-shared clonotypes in generation probability.

Sequencing used naive CD4+ T cells from PBMCs. This sample's subset: CD45RA+ positively selected. The rearrangement uses TRBV4-3 and TRBJ2-3; maybe TRBD1 (6 bases). This TCR was recovered from a young man in good health. Some clones in this sample may be carry-over from other donors' samples. CDR3 sequence (DNA): TGCGCCAGCAGCCAGCAGGGGTTGGATACGCAGTATTTT. It translates to CASSQQGLDTQYF.